The entry that follows covers one T cell receptor beta chain sequence. Isolation of CD4+ naive, central memory, regulatory and stem cell-like memory cells was achieved by sorting via CD45RO/CCR7/CD25/CD127/CD95/CD27. The data were taken from a study of beta chain features in type 1 diabetes. Study at large: No age, gender or cell yield differences were seen between patients and healthy donors.

Trimming removed 0 bases at V and 4 bases at J, with 10 bases between. From germline, CDR1 is SGHNT and CDR2 YYREEE (reference sequence). This CDR3 is built from 14 residues. All of the isolated RNA was reverse transcribed, so expressed TCRB transcripts were sequenced. The assay was immunoSEQ multiplex PCR, and TCRdb's table has in-frame clones only and misses some. The table lists roughly 250,000 clones, around 10% of them singletons. This sequence joins TRBV5-4 and TRBJ1-1; D gene ambiguous. The sequence was collected from a young woman in good health. Specimen: naive CD4+ T cells from blood. This CDR3 reads CASSLDSLGTEAFF. As DNA, the CDR3 is TGTGCCAGCAGCTTGGACAGTTTGGGCACTGAAGCTTTCTTT.